What follows are 20 T cell receptor beta chains derived from one specimen sequenced in a study of patients and donors after allogeneic stem cell transplantation. TCRdb re-called the RT-PCR reads with MiXCR, one entry per CDR3 protein. The profile shows 150,000 or so distinct CDR3 sequences, about 24% of them singletons. The sample comprised blood, either unsorted or a sorted T cell fraction (not recorded which). The origin of the receptors is a human donor who was either an allogeneic HSCT recipient or a stem cell or donor lymphocyte infusion donor (not recorded which). It is not recorded whose cells these are; they may come from a transplant donor.

This rearrangement joins TRBV12-3 or TRBV12-4 to TRBJ1-6; 9 bases match TRBD1. V lost 6 bases, J lost 9 bases, and 12 bases stayed unmatched. The CDR3 spans 16 residues. The CDR3 DNA follows: TGTGCCAGCAGCCCCTACCCTGGGGGACAGGGTTCACCCCTCCACTTT. It yields the protein CASSPYPGGQGSPLHF.

The rearrangement links TRBV29-1 to TRBJ2-7, with D unresolved. This CDR3 has 11 residues. CDR1 is SQVTM, CDR2 ANQGSEA, per germline. V shed 7 bases and J shed 2 bases, with 9 bases lying between them. This CDR3 is CSAGGTYEQYF. The CDR3 DNA follows: TGCAGCGCCGGTGGGACCTACGAGCAGTACTTC.

CDR3 DNA: TGTGCCAGCAGTTTACTAGGGGTGACAGGATACTACGAGCAGTACTTC. Translation: CASSLLGVTGYYEQYF. J is TRBJ2-7 and V is TRBV27; TRBD1 might be the D (6 bases). Trimming stripped 2 bases from V and 3 bases from J, with 17 bases between. CDR1 MNHEY and CDR2 SMNVEV come from the germline V gene (reference sequence). The CDR3 has 16 residues.

The V gene is TRBV28, the J gene TRBJ2-7; D gene ambiguous. CDR3 length equals 15 residues. Germline V gene data show CDR1 as MDHEN and CDR2 as SYDVKM. V was pared by 1 base and J by 6 bases, with 16 bases between. Here the CDR3 reads CASSLYQALTAEQYF. The DNA of the CDR3 is TGTGCCAGCAGTTTATACCAGGCCCTTACCGCCGAGCAGTACTTC. Full variable domain (rest looked up from reference TRBV28 and TRBJ2-7): DVKVTQSSRYLVKRTGEKVFLECVQDMDHENMFWYRQDPGLGLRLIYFSYDVKMKEKGDIPEGYSVSREKKERFSLILESASTNQTSMYLCASSLYQALTAEQYFGPGTRLTVT.

This clonotype was seen only a few times. The rearrangement uses TRBV20-1 and TRBJ1-1; unclear D gene. Germline CDR1 DFQATT, CDR2 SNEGSKA (reference sequence). The V gene lost 3 bases and the J gene lost 0 bases, with 5 bases spanning the gap. This CDR3 has 12 amino acids. The CDR3 sequence: CSARRLNTEAFF. In DNA, the CDR3 is TGCAGTGCTAGGCGGTTGAACACTGAAGCTTTCTTT.

V and J are TRBV9 and TRBJ2-5; D is unresolved. Germline V gene lookup returns CDR1 SGDLS and CDR2 YYNGEE. The germline V and J ends were trimmed by 0 bases and 2 bases, with 11 bases remaining between them. CDR3 length: 15 amino acids. The CDR3 reads CASSVVVPGQETQYF. CDR3 DNA sequence: TGTGCCAGCAGCGTAGTGGTCCCCGGGCAAGAGACCCAGTACTTC.

CDR3 amino acids: CASSQDFGWAGLSPYEQYF. The CDR3 DNA is TGTGCCAGCAGCCAAGATTTTGGTTGGGCGGGACTAAGCCCCTACGAGCAGTACTTC. V gene TRBV14 combines with J gene TRBJ2-7; 7 nucleotides match TRBD2. This CDR3 is built from 19 residues. Trimming removed 0 bases from V and 2 bases from J; junction bases left unmatched: 16. Germline lookup yields CDR1 SGHDN and CDR2 FVKESK.

This clonotype turned up a few times. This rearrangement joins TRBV7-8 to TRBJ1-2, with a tentative D call TRBD1 (5 bases). Trimming took 5 bases from V and 0 from J, leaving 10 bases between them. Germline V CDR1 and CDR2: SGHVS, FQNEAQ. CDR3 length: 14 amino acids. The CDR3 is CASSRGPPNYGYTF. In nucleotides, the CDR3 is TGTGCCAGCAGCAGGGGTCCACCTAACTATGGCTACACCTTC.

V gene TRBV7-3 combines with J gene TRBJ2-1; TRBD2 aligns across 11 bases. Trimming took 2 bases from V and 7 from J; bases not matched to a gene: 4. The CDR3 sequence is 15 residues long. Looked up from germline, CDR1 is SGHTA and CDR2 is FQGTGA. CDR3 protein: CASSLGPSGRNEQFF. The CDR3 DNA follows: TGTGCCAGCAGCTTAGGTCCTAGCGGGAGGAATGAGCAGTTCTTC. Variable domain in full (rest from reference TRBV7-3 and TRBJ2-1): GAGVSQTPSNKVTEKGKYVELRCDPISGHTALYWYRQSLGQGPEFLIYFQGTGAADDSGLPNDRFFAVRPEGSVSTLKIQRTERGDSAVYLCASSLGPSGRNEQFFGPGTRLTVL.

This chain joins TRBV12-3 or TRBV12-4 and TRBJ2-1; 11 bases agree with TRBD2. CDR3 length: 16 residues. V lost 4 bases to trimming and J lost 8 bases; unmatched junction nucleotides: 10. CDR3 sequence: CASSWRLAGKPDEQFF. DNA of the CDR3: TGTGCCAGCAGTTGGAGACTAGCGGGAAAGCCCGATGAGCAGTTCTTC.

The V and J genes are TRBV5-1 and TRBJ1-4; D is uncertain. V lost 0 bases and J 1 base, leaving 16 bases between the germline ends. The V gene's germline CDR1 is SGHRS and CDR2 YFSETQ. The CDR3 runs 18 residues. The CDR3 nucleotides are TGCGCCAGCAGCTTGGGGACGGCGGGGAGTAGAACTAATGAAAAACTGTTTTTT. Translating it yields CASSLGTAGSRTNEKLFF.

The chain is built from TRBV12-3 or TRBV12-4 and TRBJ1-1; the D is unclear. Deletions cut 3 bases from V and 7 bases from J, with 9 bases between. The CDR3 spans 12 residues. The CDR3 DNA sequence: TGTGCCAGCAGTTTCCATCTTTATGAAGCTTTCTTT. Translated, it gives CASSFHLYEAFF.

This clonotype was counted once. The chain uses TRBV5-5 and TRBJ2-1; either TRBD1 or TRBD2 may supply D (5 bases each). The CDR3 spans 15 residues. The germline gives CDR1 SGHKS, CDR2 YYEKEE (reference sequence). Trimming removed 3 bases at V and 5 bases at J, with 15 bases between. The CDR3 is CASSSGAVGNNEQFF. The CDR3 bases are TGTGCCAGCAGCTCCGGGGCCGTTGGGAACAATGAGCAGTTCTTC.

The chain recombines TRBV5-1 with TRBJ1-1, with D maybe TRBD1 (6 bases). V was trimmed by 0 bases and J by 2 bases, leaving 17 bases between them. Germline-derived CDR1 and CDR2 are SGHRS and YFSETQ. The CDR3 consists of 17 residues. DNA of the CDR3: TGCGCCAGCAGCTTGGGACAGGTGCCCCCTGTTAACACTGAAGCTTTCTTT. Its translation is CASSLGQVPPVNTEAFF.

The chain couples TRBV27 to TRBJ2-4, with no clear D. The CDR3 runs 14 residues. From germline, CDR1 is MNHEY and CDR2 SMNVEV (reference sequence). Trimming left V 4 bases short and J 3 bases short, with 10 bases between. For the CDR3, the DNA is TGTGCCAGCAGTTCCACTGTGGGCAAAAACATTCAGTACTTC. Its translation: CASSSTVGKNIQYF.

The genes are TRBV20-1 and TRBJ2-3; no definite D call. This CDR3 comprises 13 residues. Germline V gives CDR1 DFQATT, CDR2 SNEGSKA (reference sequence). Trimming stripped 0 bases from V and 2 bases from J, with 6 bases between. The CDR3 nucleotides read TGCAGTGCTAGAGATGGCCTCACAGATACGCAGTATTTT. It yields the protein CSARDGLTDTQYF.

This clonotype has only a few counts. The chain combines TRBV5-1 with TRBJ2-5, with a tentative D call TRBD2 (5 bases). CDR3 length: 15 residues. Germline lookup yields CDR1 SGHRS and CDR2 YFSETQ. The germline V and J ends were trimmed by 4 bases and 4 bases, with 17 bases remaining between them. The CDR3 loop is CASSPLGPPGETQYF. The CDR3 bases are TGCGCCAGCAGCCCACTAGGGCCCCCAGGAGAGACCCAGTACTTC.

CDR3 sequence (DNA): TGCGCCAGCAGCTCTCAGGTGAGGTACAATGAGCAGTTCTTC. This sequence encodes CASSSQVRYNEQFF. The chain links TRBV5-1 to TRBJ2-1; D is unresolved. The V gene lost 3 bases and the J gene lost 4 bases, with 11 bases spanning the gap. This CDR3 contains 14 residues. Germline V gene data show CDR1 as SGHRS and CDR2 as YFSETQ.

In its sample, this clonotype was seen a few times. The chain is built from TRBV20-1 and TRBJ1-1, with TRBD1 matching over 10 bases. V lost 5 bases to trimming and J lost 1 base; unmatched junction nucleotides: 13. This CDR3 region has 17 residues. Germline lookup yields CDR1 DFQATT and CDR2 SNEGSKA (reference sequence). The CDR3 DNA sequence: TGCAGTGCTGATCCTTCCGGACAGGGGGTTTCGAACACTGAAGCTTTCTTT. Translating it yields CSADPSGQGVSNTEAFF.

Worth noting for this clonotype: This is likely a read error, given that the CDR3 carries no conserved phenylalanine or tryptophan at its end. V and J are TRBV5-1 and TRBJ1-6, with unresolved D. Germline V lookup: CDR1 SGHRS, CDR2 YFSETQ. CDR3 length: 15 amino acids. V was cut by 4 bases and J by 4 bases, with 12 bases left in between. CDR3 loop: CASSRSGGYNSPLHI. The CDR3, as DNA: TGCGCCAGCAGCAGGTCCGGCGGGTATAATTCACCCCTCCACATT.